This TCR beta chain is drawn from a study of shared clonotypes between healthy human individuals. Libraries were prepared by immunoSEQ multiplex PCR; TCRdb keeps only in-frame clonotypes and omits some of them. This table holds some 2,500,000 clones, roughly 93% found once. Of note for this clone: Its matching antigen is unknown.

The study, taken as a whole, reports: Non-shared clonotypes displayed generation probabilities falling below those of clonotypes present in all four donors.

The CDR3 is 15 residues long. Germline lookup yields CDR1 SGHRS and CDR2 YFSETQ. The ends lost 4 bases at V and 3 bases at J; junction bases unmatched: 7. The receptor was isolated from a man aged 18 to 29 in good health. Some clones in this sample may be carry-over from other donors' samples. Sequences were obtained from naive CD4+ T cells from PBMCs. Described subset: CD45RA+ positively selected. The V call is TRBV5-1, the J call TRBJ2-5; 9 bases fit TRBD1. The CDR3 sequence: CASSGGTGREETQYF. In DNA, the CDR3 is TGCGCCAGCAGCGGGGGGACAGGGAGGGAAGAGACCCAGTACTTC.